The 2 T cell receptor beta chains reported below all come from one sample, sequenced in a study of T-cell reconstitution after alpha-beta-depleted transplantation in children. Library preparation (for TCRbeta) was performed with unique molecular identifiers. A single record per CDR3 protein comes from TCRdb applying MiXCR to the PCR reads. Found here are some 440,000 distinct CDR3 sequences, under 20% of them singletons; the top ten hold 25% to 30%. The sample in question was PBMCs, mostly from graft donor cells, obtained 360 days after TCRalphabeta/CD19-depleted stem cell transplant. Receptors originate from a boy younger than two who had a stem cell transplant for Wiskott-Aldrich syndrome, so the T cells may come from the graft donor.

Only a few counts were recorded for this clonotype. V and J are TRBV12-3 or TRBV12-4 and TRBJ2-3; 9 nucleotides line up with TRBD1. The length of the CDR3 is 15 residues. J was trimmed by 6 bases and V by 6 bases; bases with no gene match: 10. The CDR3 region has the DNA TGTGCCAGCAGCTGGGGACAGGGAGTTTACGATACGCAGTATTTT. Its translation: CASSWGQGVYDTQYF.

The V call is TRBV12-3 or TRBV12-4, the J call TRBJ1-4; D is perhaps TRBD1 (5 bases). The CDR3 is 14 residues long. Trimming left V 3 bases short and J 5 bases short, with 10 bases between. Written as DNA, the CDR3 is TGTGCCAGCAGTTTGGGGCTTACCAATGAAAAACTGTTTTTT. Its translation is CASSLGLTNEKLFF.